The present T cell receptor beta chain was sequenced within a study of blood T cell repertoires in COVID-19. Trimming cost V 4 bases and J 8 bases; bases outside gene matches: 10. The CDR3 spans 15 residues. CDR1 and CDR2 from the germline V gene are MDHEN and SYDVKM. As handled by the study authors: Reference gene primer amplification gave estimated nucleated cell counts. Measured with immunoSEQ multiplex PCR; TCRdb has only the in-frame clones, and not every one. D and trimming come from the DNA, and the V and J calls and clone size come from that table. The table records about 100,000 clones, around 90% of them present only once.

The sequence derives from a human donor in a cohort sampled during active COVID-19. The chain is built from TRBV28 and TRBJ1-4; 7 bases agree with TRBD1. Sequencing was done on a sample of peripheral blood. The CDR3 is CASSSRQGAQEKLFF. For the CDR3, the DNA is TGTGCCAGCAGTTCTCGACAGGGCGCACAGGAAAAACTGTTTTTT.